One and the same sample provided the 6 T cell receptor beta chains below, sequenced in a study of early T cells in non-severe SARS-CoV-2 infection listed by TCRdb under 2021. Library construction relied on 5' RACE. Sequencer: NextSeq 500. TCRdb redid the processing of the public reads, applying fastp at Q25 and MiXCR, and retained in-frame beta chains. Rows merge per CDR3 protein into single entries with the most common DNA and genes. The sample table records about 76,000 distinct CDR3 sequences; approximately 11% of these occur just once. The biggest ten clones account for approximately 4.5% of the sample. The sample consisted of whole blood. The origin of the receptors is an adult who was a healthcare worker with PCR-confirmed SARS-CoV-2 infection or an uninfected control (not recorded which).

The chain employs TRBV29-1 and TRBJ2-7; 8 bases match TRBD1. The germline gives CDR1 SQVTM, CDR2 ANQGSEA. There are 13 residues in the CDR3. Germline trimming cut 6 bases from V and 2 bases from J; bases unmatched to any gene: 6. CDR3 in amino acids: CSVSDRGPYEQYF. CDR3 coding DNA: TGCAGCGTGTCCGACAGGGGCCCCTACGAGCAGTACTTC.

V usage is TRBV5-1 and J usage is TRBJ1-5; tentatively, D is TRBD1 (5 bases). This CDR3 has 14 residues. The germline gives CDR1 SGHRS, CDR2 YFSETQ. Trimming removed 2 bases from V and 4 bases from J, with 10 bases in between. The CDR3 DNA sequence: TGCGCCAGCAGCTTCGACAGTCAAAATCAGCCCCAGCATTTT. Translated: CASSFDSQNQPQHF.

Only a few counts were recorded for this clonotype. This chain connects TRBV6-6 to TRBJ1-5, with 7 positions matching TRBD1. Looked up from germline, CDR1 is MNHNY and CDR2 is SVGAGI (reference sequence). The CDR3 has 15 amino acids. The V segment lost 6 bases and the J segment 4 bases; nucleotides outside the gene matches: 9. The CDR3 sequence: CASSFPGQMNQPQHF. CDR3 coding DNA: TGTGCCAGCAGCTTCCCGGGACAGATGAATCAGCCCCAGCATTTT.

This clonotype was observed many times. V usage is TRBV7-9 and J usage is TRBJ1-4; TRBD1 aligns across 12 bases. The CDR3 is 17 amino acids. Germline V gene lookup returns CDR1 SEHNR and CDR2 FQNEAQ (reference sequence). Trimming cost V 5 bases and J 7 bases; bases outside gene matches: 11. CDR3 in amino acids: CASSTGTGGFPGEKLFF. CDR3 sequence (DNA): TGTGCCAGCAGCACCGGGACAGGGGGCTTCCCTGGTGAAAAACTGTTTTTT.

CDR3 sequence: CSGTDRGYGYTF. The CDR3 nucleotides are TGCAGTGGGACGGACAGGGGGTATGGCTACACCTTC. V is TRBV20-1 and J is TRBJ1-2; TRBD1 matches at 10 bases. This CDR3 has 12 amino acids. In germline, CDR1 is DFQATT, CDR2 SNEGSKA (reference sequence). J gave up 5 bases and V 7 bases, and 4 bases lay outside the gene matches.

This clonotype was seen ten or more times. The chain recombines TRBV7-9 with TRBJ2-7; 7 bases line up with TRBD2. This CDR3 region has 14 residues. CDR1 SEHNR and CDR2 FQNEAQ come from the germline V gene (reference sequence). The V segment lost 5 bases and the J segment 4 bases; nucleotides outside the gene matches: 8. Written as DNA, the CDR3 is TGTGCCAGCAGCCTAGAGGGACTACGATACGAGCAGTACTTC. Translation gives CASSLEGLRYEQYF.